This entry features one TCR beta chain sequence. The CDR3 runs to 13 residues. V was pared by 3 bases and J by 0 bases, with 5 bases between. Per germline, CDR1 SGHTA and CDR2 FQGNSA. The data were taken from a study of shared clonotypes between healthy human individuals. The table came from immunoSEQ multiplex PCR; TCRdb's copy has only in-frame clones and leaves some out. The sample consists of under 1,100,000 clones, around 76% of them appearing once. The gene calls are TRBV7-2 and TRBJ1-1; no firm D call. The TCR sequence derives from a man younger than 30 in good health. The sample consisted of memory CD4+ T cells sorted from blood. Subset of the sample: CD45RA-negative fraction. The CDR3 spells CASSFTMNTEAFF. The CDR3 DNA follows: TGTGCCAGCAGCTTTACCATGAACACTGAAGCTTTCTTT.